The 26 T cell receptor beta chains below were found in one sample sequenced in a study of blood T cells in healthy people across ages. It was with a sample-barcoded 5' primer and a J-beta primer mix that a second PCR of roughly 6 to 12 cycles was run. TCRdb independently ran MiXCR on the 5' RACE reads; one entry per CDR3 protein. The sample records 2 million or so distinct CDR3 sequences, around half being singletons. Source material: blood. These receptors were taken from a woman aged 40 to 50 in good health.

The chain carries TRBV3-1 and TRBJ2-5; 7 bases map to TRBD2. Trimming removed 1 base from V and 2 bases from J; junction bases left unmatched: 7. Germline CDR1 LGHDT, CDR2 YNNKEL (reference sequence). The CDR3 is 16 residues long. CDR3 amino acids: CASSQGLATLQETQYF. For the CDR3, the DNA is TGTGCCAGCAGCCAAGGACTAGCAACTCTTCAAGAGACCCAGTACTTC.

The chain employs TRBV20-1 and TRBJ2-7; possibly TRBD1 for D (5 bases). V lost 0 bases, J lost 2 bases, and 11 bases lay in between. Per germline, CDR1 DFQATT and CDR2 SNEGSKA (reference sequence). The CDR3 totals 14 residues. The CDR3 coding sequence is TGCAGTGCTAGAGATGGGGCAGGAGCCTACGAGCAGTACTTC. Amino acid sequence: CSARDGAGAYEQYF.

The V call is TRBV3-1, the J call TRBJ2-1; 15 nucleotides match TRBD2. Per the germline V gene, CDR1 is LGHDT and CDR2 is YNNKEL (reference sequence). CDR3 length: 17 amino acids. The V segment lost 5 bases and the J segment 7 bases; nucleotides outside the gene matches: 9. This CDR3 reads CASSSGLAGGPLNEQFF. As DNA, the CDR3 is TGTGCCAGCAGCTCAGGACTAGCGGGGGGGCCGCTGAATGAGCAGTTCTTC.

A few counts support this clonotype. The chain employs TRBV7-9 and TRBJ2-1, with D unresolved. The CDR3 is 13 amino acids. From germline, CDR1 is SEHNR and CDR2 FQNEAQ (reference sequence). V dropped 10 bases and J dropped 3 bases, with 13 bases sitting between them. The CDR3 coding sequence is TGTGCCACCCACGGACCAGACTACAATGAGCAGTTCTTC. Its translation: CATHGPDYNEQFF.

The table lists this clonotype with a few counts. V gene TRBV7-9 combines with J gene TRBJ1-2, with 7 bases lining up with TRBD1. V trimming: 4 bases; J trimming: 6 bases; junction bases outside the gene matches: 11. Germline V gives CDR1 SEHNR, CDR2 FQNEAQ (reference sequence). The CDR3 has 15 residues. CDR3 sequence reads: CASSSGQEERNGYTF. The CDR3 DNA follows: TGTGCCAGCAGCTCCGGACAGGAGGAAAGGAATGGCTACACCTTC. Variable domain in full (rest from reference TRBV7-9 and TRBJ1-2): DTGVSQNPRHKITKRGQNVTFRCDPISEHNRLYWYRQTLGQGPEFLTYFQNEAQLEKSRLLSDRFSAERPKGSFSTLEIQRTEQGDSAMYLCASSSGQEERNGYTFGSGTRLTVV.

The rearrangement links TRBV27 to TRBJ2-3; 7 bases are shared with TRBD2. V dropped 4 bases and J dropped 2; count of bases not matched to a gene: 6. CDR3 length: 15 residues. CDR1 is MNHEY, CDR2 SMNVEV, per germline (reference sequence). The CDR3 sequence is CASSYSRGTTDTQYF. The CDR3, as DNA: TGTGCCAGCAGTTACTCGCGGGGGACCACAGATACGCAGTATTTT.

The chain joins TRBV9 to TRBJ2-1, with TRBD1 matching 10 bases. V lost 0 bases to trimming and J lost 3 bases; unmatched junction nucleotides: 3. Germline V gene sequence: CDR1 SGDLS, CDR2 YYNGEE. The CDR3 spans 16 residues. The CDR3 sequence: CASSVVGQGGYNEQFF. CDR3 in DNA: TGTGCCAGCAGCGTAGTCGGACAGGGGGGCTACAATGAGCAGTTCTTC.

V gene TRBV5-1 combines with J gene TRBJ2-7; D gene ambiguous. There are 14 residues in the CDR3. V dropped 4 bases and J dropped 4 bases, with 15 bases sitting between them. The germline V gene encodes CDR1 SGHRS and CDR2 YFSETQ. CDR3 protein: CASSINPAEYEQYF. CDR3 coding DNA: TGCGCCAGCAGCATAAACCCGGCCGAATACGAGCAGTACTTC.

Only a few counts were recorded for this clonotype. The rearrangement joins TRBV2 to TRBJ2-5; D gene uncertain. This CDR3 is built from 14 residues. V lost 5 bases to trimming and J lost 2 bases, with 12 bases between them. Looked up from germline, CDR1 is SNHLY and CDR2 is FYNNEI. The CDR3: CASSCLWDQETQYF. CDR3 nucleotide sequence: TGTGCCAGCAGTTGTCTATGGGATCAAGAGACCCAGTACTTC.

The rearrangement joins TRBV7-2 to TRBJ2-5; 7 bases are a match to TRBD1. Trimming removed 5 bases from V and 10 bases from J; junction bases left unmatched: 13. Per the germline V gene, CDR1 is SGHTA and CDR2 is FQGNSA. The CDR3 contains 14 residues. DNA for the CDR3: TGTGCCAGCAGCCCCTGGAAAGAGGGGGCGGTCCAGTACTTC. Protein: CASSPWKEGAVQYF.

This rearrangement joins TRBV6-2 or TRBV6-3 to TRBJ1-2, with D possibly being TRBD1 (6 bases). This CDR3 is 14 amino acids long. Trimming stripped 5 bases from V and 4 bases from J, with 14 bases between. Germline V gene lookup returns CDR1 MNHEY and CDR2 SVGEGT. Here the CDR3 reads CASSPDRRGYGYTF. CDR3 coding DNA: TGTGCCAGCAGTCCCGACAGGAGGGGCTATGGCTACACCTTC.

The chain employs TRBV29-1 and TRBJ2-7; perhaps TRBD2 as D (6 bases). This CDR3 has 14 amino acids. Germline CDR1 reads SQVTM; CDR2 reads ANQGSEA. V was cut by 6 bases and J by 3 bases, with 18 bases left in between. CDR3 residues: CSVLTGEGDYEQYF. The DNA for the CDR3 is TGCAGCGTCTTAACGGGGGAAGGGGACTACGAGCAGTACTTC.

A note on this clonotype: A much larger clone sits a single nucleotide away, making a read error possible. V and J are TRBV28 and TRBJ2-1; 12 bases line up with TRBD2. The CDR3 is 15 amino acids. The V segment lost 7 bases and the J segment 7 bases; nucleotides outside the gene matches: 8. Per germline, CDR1 MDHEN and CDR2 SYDVKM. Here the CDR3 reads CASNLAGGPVNEQFF. CDR3 in DNA: TGTGCCAGCAACCTAGCGGGGGGGCCGGTAAATGAGCAGTTCTTC.

Many counts were recorded for this clonotype. This sequence joins TRBV7-2 and TRBJ2-5; D remains unclear. Trimming stripped 1 base from V and 1 base from J, with 7 bases between. Per germline, CDR1 SGHTA and CDR2 FQGNSA. The CDR3 consists of 14 residues. CDR3 region: CASSLEQLQETQYF. The CDR3 DNA reads TGTGCCAGCAGCTTAGAGCAGCTCCAAGAGACCCAGTACTTC. The whole variable domain, remainder taken from reference TRBV7-2 and TRBJ2-5, is GAGVSQSPSNKVTEKGKDVELRCDPISGHTALYWYRQSLGQGLEFLIYFQGNSAPDKSGLPSDRFSAERTGGSVSTLTIQRTQQEDSAVYLCASSLEQLQETQYFGPGTRLLVL.

This clonotype was seen only once. The rearrangement links TRBV5-6 to TRBJ2-3; 12 nucleotides agree with TRBD2. V lost 0 bases and J lost 6; bases outside the gene matches: 5. The CDR3 consists of 16 residues. Per the germline V gene, CDR1 is SGHDT and CDR2 is YYEEEE. The DNA of the CDR3 is TGTGCCAGCAGCTTGGGACTAGCGGGGGTAGAGGATACGCAGTATTTT. It translates to CASSLGLAGVEDTQYF.

This chain joins TRBV7-6 and TRBJ2-7, with 11 bases matching TRBD2. The CDR3 extends over 18 amino acids. CDR1 is SGHVS and CDR2 is FNYEAQ in the germline V gene. V gave up 9 bases and J gave up 0 bases; unmatched junction bases: 16. The CDR3 DNA reads TGTGCCAGACCATTAAGAGTAGCGGGGGGGTTTTTCTCCTACGAGCAGTACTTC. Encoded protein: CARPLRVAGGFFSYEQYF.

The chain has TRBV7-2 and TRBJ1-5; no definite D call. The CDR3 length is 16 residues. Per the germline V gene, CDR1 is SGHTA and CDR2 is FQGNSA. V was trimmed by 7 bases and J by 4 bases, leaving 20 bases between them. CDR3 loop: CASTILPGAMNQPQHF. CDR3 DNA: TGTGCCAGCACCATCCTCCCGGGAGCCATGAATCAGCCCCAGCATTTT.

This clonotype has just a few counts. This chain uses TRBV12-3 or TRBV12-4 with TRBJ2-3, with TRBD1 as a possible D gene (5 bases). The CDR3 contains 13 residues. V lost 6 bases to trimming and J lost 3 bases, with 10 bases between them. In nucleotides, the CDR3 is TGTGCCAGCAGCTTCAGGGTGACAGATACGCAGTATTTT. Protein product: CASSFRVTDTQYF.

This clonotype showed up just a few times. The CDR3: CASSSLSTAGTPGTTQYF. CDR3 sequence (DNA): TGCGCCAGCAGCTCGCTTTCTACAGCCGGGACGCCGGGAACTACCCAGTACTTC. V gene TRBV5-1 combines with J gene TRBJ2-7; possibly TRBD1 or TRBD2 for D (5 bases each). Trimming removed 3 bases at V and 10 bases at J, with 32 bases between. There are 18 residues in the CDR3. From germline, CDR1 is SGHRS and CDR2 YFSETQ. Full variable domain (outside the CDR3, taken from reference TRBV5-1 and TRBJ2-7): KAGVTQTPRYLIKTRGQQVTLSCSPISGHRSVSWYQQTPGQGLQFLFEYFSETQRNKGNFPGRFSGRQFSNSRSEMNVSTLELGDSALYLCASSSLSTAGTPGTTQYFGPGTRLTVT.

This clonotype was observed a handful of times. This chain joins TRBV5-1 and TRBJ1-2; no clear D. CDR3 length: 14 amino acids. V lost 2 bases to trimming and J lost 8 bases, with 16 bases between them. CDR1 and CDR2 (germline): SGHRS, YFSETQ. CDR3 DNA: TGCGCCAGCAGCTTTTCTGGGGTGTCGGACGGCTACACCTTC. This encodes CASSFSGVSDGYTF.

The genes are TRBV7-2 and TRBJ1-5; D gene unclear. Trimming cost V 0 bases and J 2 bases, with 14 bases left between them. CDR1 SGHTA and CDR2 FQGNSA come from the germline V gene. The CDR3 extends over 17 amino acids. The CDR3 nucleotides read TGTGCCAGCAGCTTAGCGTGCTGTGAGGGAGGCAATCAGCCCCAGCATTTT. It translates to CASSLACCEGGNQPQHF.

J is TRBJ2-7 and V is TRBV20-1, with a tentative D call TRBD1 (5 bases). Germline V CDR1 and CDR2: DFQATT, SNEGSKA (reference sequence). Trimming took off 5 bases at V and 2 bases at J, with 13 bases between the two ends. This CDR3 region has 13 residues. Here the CDR3 reads CSAPGPGTYEQYF. The DNA for the CDR3 is TGCAGTGCTCCCGGCCCAGGGACCTACGAGCAGTACTTC.

J is TRBJ2-4 and V is TRBV6-2 or TRBV6-3; 11 bases map to TRBD1. Germline CDR1 and CDR2: MNHEY and SVGEGT. The CDR3 is 15 residues long. V shed 5 bases and J 10 bases; nucleotides not matched to a gene: 10. This chain's CDR3 is CASSPRTGGAGIQYF. In DNA form, the CDR3 reads TGTGCCAGCAGTCCTAGGACAGGGGGCGCGGGGATTCAGTACTTC.

The rearrangement uses TRBV15 and TRBJ2-3; D uncertain. The CDR3 consists of 13 residues. V lost 0 bases, J lost 6 bases, and 7 bases lay in between. Germline CDR1 LNHNV, CDR2 YYDKDF (reference sequence). The CDR3 protein is CATSREPPDTQYF. DNA of the CDR3: TGTGCCACCAGCAGAGAGCCCCCTGATACGCAGTATTTT.

This clonotype has a handful of counts. The chain links TRBV3-1 to TRBJ2-7; possible D gene TRBD2, 6 bases. The CDR3 loop spans 14 amino acids. CDR1 LGHDT and CDR2 YNNKEL come from the germline V gene (reference sequence). With 3 bases removed from V and 4 bases from J, the gap between germline ends came to 13 bases. DNA for the CDR3: TGTGCCAGCAGCCAGGAGGGAATAGGATACGAGCAGTACTTC. It specifies CASSQEGIGYEQYF.

This clonotype was counted only a few times. This sequence joins TRBV9 and TRBJ2-5, with TRBD1 matching over 7 bases. The CDR3 covers 16 residues. The V gene's germline CDR1 is SGDLS and CDR2 YYNGEE. Unmatched junction bases numbered 9, after V lost 4 bases and J lost 0 bases. CDR3 protein: CASSTGTDMYQETQYF. Here the CDR3 DNA reads TGTGCCAGCAGCACCGGGACAGACATGTACCAAGAGACCCAGTACTTC. Drawing the rest from reference TRBV9 and TRBJ2-5, the complete variable domain is DSGVTQTPKHLITATGQRVTLRCSPRSGDLSVYWYQQSLDQGLQFLIQYYNGEERAKGNILERFSAQQFPDLHSELNLSSLELGDSALYFCASSTGTDMYQETQYFGPGTRLLVL.